The 21 T cell receptor beta chains given below trace back to one sample, sequenced in a study of blood T cell repertoires in COVID-19. Profiling relied on immunoSEQ multiplex PCR, and the TCRdb table lists in-frame clones only, not all of them. The table shows some 330,000 clones, with more than 75% occurring only once. The source material was peripheral blood. The receptors originated from a woman between 45 and 60 years old with active or convalescent COVID-19.

V is TRBV7-6 and J is TRBJ2-5; D may be TRBD1 (5 bases). This CDR3 contains 14 residues. Trimming cost V 6 bases and J 4 bases, with 15 bases left between them. Germline V gene lookup returns CDR1 SGHVS and CDR2 FNYEAQ. CDR3 residues: CASSLGVYGETQYF. The CDR3 nucleotides read TGTGCCAGCAGTCTAGGGGTCTACGGAGAGACCCAGTACTTC.

As for this clone: Within the sample, other DNA sequences also encode this same CDR3. V gene TRBV18 combines with J gene TRBJ1-3, with 8 bases identical to TRBD1. This CDR3 comprises 15 residues. The J segment lost 0 bases and the V segment lost 3 bases, leaving 1 base of the junction unmatched. Germline V gene sequence: CDR1 KGHSH, CDR2 LQKENI. The CDR3 nucleotides are TGTGCCAGCTCACCTGGACAGGGCTCTGGAAACACCATATATTTT. Translating it yields CASSPGQGSGNTIYF.

The V and J genes are TRBV2 and TRBJ1-3; weak D call: TRBD1 (5 bases). Germline V gives CDR1 SNHLY, CDR2 FYNNEI. The germline V and J ends were trimmed by 5 bases and 2 bases, with 13 bases remaining between them. There are 15 residues in the CDR3. The CDR3 sequence: CASSRRTSPGNTIYF. The DNA of the CDR3 is TGTGCCAGCAGTCGACGGACAAGCCCTGGAAACACCATATATTTT.

The chain recombines TRBV6-9 with TRBJ2-1; D possibly corresponds to TRBD2 (5 bases). V lost 5 bases and J 6 bases, leaving 23 bases between the germline ends. The CDR3 totals 17 residues. From germline, CDR1 is MNHGY and CDR2 SVAAGI. CDR3: CASSPPTGGPPSNEQFF. In DNA form, the CDR3 reads TGTGCCAGCAGTCCTCCGACCGGAGGACCCCCGAGCAATGAGCAGTTCTTC.

The chain combines TRBV5-5 with TRBJ1-6; 9 nucleotides agree with TRBD1. The V gene's germline CDR1 is SGHKS and CDR2 YYEKEE (reference sequence). The V gene end was trimmed by 3 bases and the J gene end by 9 bases; junction bases not matched to a gene: 16. The CDR3 runs to 18 residues. The CDR3 DNA sequence: TGTGCCAGCAGCTCCAGCATGACGGGACAGGGAATCGTTTCACCCCTCCACTTT. This translates into CASSSSMTGQGIVSPLHF.

Only one count was recorded for this clone. The V and J genes are TRBV6-2 or TRBV6-3 and TRBJ2-1; 11 positions match TRBD2. Trimming cost V 2 bases and J 7 bases; bases outside gene matches: 4. Germline assignment: CDR1 MNHEY and CDR2 SVGEGT. This CDR3 has 15 amino acids. CDR3 sequence reads: CASSYPLAGGNEQFF. For the CDR3, the DNA is TGTGCCAGCAGTTACCCTTTAGCGGGAGGGAATGAGCAGTTCTTC.

This clone was counted between two and nine times. This sequence joins TRBV5-1 and TRBJ2-1, with D perhaps matching TRBD1 (5 bases). There are 14 residues in the CDR3. CDR1 SGHRS and CDR2 YFSETQ come from the germline V gene. Trimming pared 0 bases from V and 12 bases from J, leaving 16 bases between. CDR3 region: CASSLAGFGYRQFF. CDR3 coding DNA: TGCGCCAGCAGCTTGGCAGGGTTCGGCTATCGGCAGTTCTTC.

The DNA for the CDR3 is TGTGCCAGCAGCCAAGATAAGCGAGTTCGCCCTGGGGCCAACGTCCTGACTTTC. It translates to CASSQDKRVRPGANVLTF. This chain uses TRBV3-1 (or the pseudogene TRBV3-2) with TRBJ2-6; no definite D call. The CDR3 loop spans 18 amino acids. Trimming removed 0 bases from V and 2 bases from J, with 14 bases in between. Germline assignment: CDR1 LGHDT and CDR2 YNNKEL (reference sequence).

V gene TRBV11-2 combines with J gene TRBJ1-1; 7 bases are shared with TRBD1. The CDR3 loop spans 15 amino acids. CDR1 and CDR2 from the germline V gene are SGHAT and FQNNGV. J lost 0 bases, V lost 6 bases, and 7 bases had no gene match. The CDR3 sequence is CASSTTDRLNTEAFF. In DNA form, the CDR3 reads TGTGCCAGCAGTACTACGGACAGGTTGAACACTGAAGCTTTCTTT.

This chain links TRBV2 with TRBJ1-1; D unresolved. The CDR3 is 13 amino acids. Per the germline V gene, CDR1 is SNHLY and CDR2 is FYNNEI. V lost 1 base, J lost 6 bases, and 9 bases lay in between. The CDR3 DNA reads as TGTGCCAGCAGTGAAGTGAGTACGGCTGAAGCTTTCTTT. It is translated as CASSEVSTAEAFF. Using reference TRBV2 and TRBJ1-1 for the parts outside the CDR3, the full variable domain is EPEVTQTPSHQVTQMGQEVILRCVPISNHLYFYWYRQILGQKVEFLVSFYNNEISEKSEIFDDQFSVERPDGSNFTLKIRSTKLEDSAMYFCASSEVSTAEAFFGQGTRLTVV.

This sequence joins TRBV5-1 and TRBJ1-2, with D tentatively TRBD1 (6 bases). Germline CDR1 is SGHRS and CDR2 is YFSETQ. The CDR3 runs to 16 residues. The germline V and J ends were trimmed by 0 bases and 6 bases, with 18 bases remaining between them. The CDR3 spells CASSLEWDNPTNGYTF. Written as DNA, the CDR3 is TGCGCCAGCAGCTTGGAGTGGGACAATCCTACGAATGGCTACACCTTC.

This clone was recorded only once. In DNA, the CDR3 is TGTGCCAGCAGACAGAATGGCTACACCTTC. Encoded protein: CASRQNGYTF. The V and J genes are TRBV7-9 and TRBJ1-2; no firm D call. The CDR3 sequence is 10 residues long. In germline, CDR1 is SEHNR, CDR2 FQNEAQ (reference sequence). Trimming took 6 bases from V and 6 from J, leaving 5 bases between them.

A single count supports this clone. The V and J genes are TRBV3-1 (or the pseudogene TRBV3-2) and TRBJ1-2, with D possibly being TRBD1 (6 bases). This CDR3 is 18 amino acids long. The V gene lost 1 base and the J gene lost 2 bases, with 20 bases spanning the gap. CDR1 and CDR2 from the germline V gene are LGHDT and YNNKEL (reference sequence). CDR3 sequence: CASSQATNAAGGNYGYTF. CDR3 DNA: TGTGCCAGCAGCCAAGCGACAAACGCGGCGGGGGGCAACTATGGCTACACCTTC.

This sequence joins TRBV7-9 and TRBJ2-1; 7 nucleotides line up with TRBD2. Germline CDR1 and CDR2: SEHNR and FQNEAQ (reference sequence). V lost 5 bases to trimming and J lost 6 bases; unmatched junction nucleotides: 10. The CDR3 length is 15 residues. The CDR3 nucleotides are TGTGCCAGCAGCCCAAGGATGCAGCGGGGCAATGAGCAGTTCTTC. Translating gives CASSPRMQRGNEQFF.

This clone showed up just a few times. The chain links TRBV19 to TRBJ1-5; possible D gene TRBD1, 6 bases. Germline CDR1 reads LNHDA; CDR2 reads SQIVND (reference sequence). The CDR3 runs to 16 residues. Between the trimmed V and J ends, which lost 7 bases and 3 bases, there was a span of 19 bases. The CDR3 here is CASIMTGGFTNQPQHF. The DNA for the CDR3 is TGTGCCAGTATCATGACTGGGGGCTTCACCAATCAGCCCCAGCATTTT.

V gene TRBV12-3 or TRBV12-4 combines with J gene TRBJ2-1; 8 bases match TRBD2. The CDR3 is made up of 13 amino acids. Trimming cost V 7 bases and J 12 bases; bases outside gene matches: 11. CDR3 amino acids: CASTISGTRRQFF. The CDR3 nucleotides are TGTGCCAGCACCATAAGCGGGACTAGGCGGCAGTTCTTC.

In this sample, this clone turned up once. This sequence joins TRBV5-1 and TRBJ2-1, with D tentatively TRBD1 (6 bases). The CDR3 consists of 14 residues. From germline, CDR1 is SGHRS and CDR2 YFSETQ. V lost 4 bases, J lost 13 bases, and 21 bases lay in between. This CDR3 is CASSRGQSSSPQFF. For the CDR3, the DNA is TGCGCCAGCAGCAGAGGACAGTCCTCTTCCCCTCAGTTCTTC.

This chain uses TRBV4-3 with TRBJ1-6; D possibly corresponds to TRBD1 (5 bases). V shed 5 bases and J shed 7 bases, with 12 bases lying between them. The germline V gene has CDR1 LGHNA and CDR2 YSLEER. This CDR3 contains 14 residues. The CDR3 DNA is TGCGCCAGCAGCGAGGAAGGGGTCAATTCACCCCTCCACTTT. Amino acid sequence: CASSEEGVNSPLHF.

J is TRBJ2-7 and V is TRBV7-2; TRBD2 matches at 11 bases. The CDR3 contains 15 residues. With 5 bases clipped from V and 5 bases from J, the junction kept 8 bases outside the gene matches. Germline CDR1 is SGHTA and CDR2 is FQGNSA. This chain's CDR3 is CASSTVAGGPHEQYF. CDR3 DNA sequence: TGTGCCAGCAGCACAGTAGCGGGGGGGCCCCACGAGCAGTACTTC.

This sequence joins TRBV3-1 (or the pseudogene TRBV3-2) and TRBJ1-1; 7 positions agree with TRBD1. CDR3 length: 14 amino acids. In germline, CDR1 is LGHDT, CDR2 YNNKEL (reference sequence). Trimming took 6 bases from V and 0 from J; bases not matched to a gene: 4. CDR3 sequence (DNA): TGTGCCAGCAGGGACAGGTTCTTGAACACTGAAGCTTTCTTT. Encoded protein: CASRDRFLNTEAFF.

This clone was recorded only once. The chain carries TRBV11-3 and TRBJ2-1, with 14 bases fitting TRBD2. Germline V gives CDR1 SGHNT, CDR2 YENEEA. V was pared by 5 bases and J by 6 bases, with 3 bases of the junction left unmatched. The CDR3 is made up of 15 amino acids. The CDR3 reads CASSTGLAGVNEQFF. The CDR3 DNA reads TGTGCCAGCAGCACGGGACTAGCGGGGGTCAATGAGCAGTTCTTC. The variable domain in full, with the rest retrieved from reference TRBV11-3 and TRBJ2-1, is EAGVVQSPRYKIIEKKQPVAFWCNPISGHNTLYWYLQNLGQGPELLIRYENEEAVDDSQLPKDRFSAERLKGVDSTLKIQPAELGDSAVYLCASSTGLAGVNEQFFGPGTRLTVL.